The present T cell receptor (beta chain) was sequenced within a study of blood T cell repertoires in COVID-19. Study details: Sites in the United States, Italy and Spain provided acute and convalescent COVID-19 samples. PBMCs, B-cell-depleted T cells, or T cells were the source of the cDNA or gDNA that made up the material.

The V gene end was trimmed by 4 bases and the J gene end by 3 bases; junction bases not matched to a gene: 8. The CDR3 covers 15 residues. Germline loops: CDR1 SGHDT, CDR2 YYEEEE. This clone is a singleton in its sample. Original handling: Reference gene primer amplification in the assay estimated nucleated cell counts. The method was immunoSEQ multiplex PCR; TCRdb's version includes in-frame clones alone and lacks a portion of them. D and trimming were read from the DNA, whereas the V and J calls and clone size are those reported in that table. The profile shows some 80,000 clones, approximately 80% of them singletons.

The sample comprised peripheral blood. The chain uses TRBV5-6 and TRBJ2-7; 9 bases match TRBD1. The TCR sequence derives from a man in his sixties with active or convalescent COVID-19. CDR3 in amino acids: CASSPNRGLRYEQYF. CDR3 DNA sequence: TGTGCCAGCAGCCCCAACAGGGGGCTGCGCTACGAGCAGTACTTC.